This T cell receptor (beta chain) emerged from a study of beta chain features in type 1 diabetes. Trimming left V 6 bases short and J 6 bases short, with 21 bases between. The CDR3 spans 15 residues. CDR1 SEHNR and CDR2 FQNEAQ come from the germline V gene (reference sequence). Of the isolated RNA, all was reverse transcribed, and so the sequenced material was expressed TCRB transcripts. Method: immunoSEQ multiplex PCR; TCRdb's copy keeps in-frame clones and lacks some. The repertoire holds around 190,000 clones, with about an eighth as singletons. The chain has TRBV7-9 and TRBJ2-7; no reliable D call. Source material: central memory CD4+ T cells from blood. This clonotype originated in a woman aged 18 to 35 in good health. CDR3 DNA sequence: TGTGCCAGCAGACCCGTGGGCTCAACGGTCTCCGAGCAGTACTTC. Translating gives CASRPVGSTVSEQYF.